This T cell receptor (beta chain) was identified in a study of T cells after yellow fever vaccination. Study-wide results and limits: Clones that expanded after primary vaccination mostly reappeared after the booster (roughly 95% CD4, 75% to 90% CD8). In FACS-sorted repertoires, abundant clonotypes from the bulk population could appear as contaminants. Overall, a small share of clonotypes was seen in both CD4 and CD8 compartments.

CDR1 and CDR2 (germline): DFQATT, SNEGSKA (reference sequence). Trimming shortened V by 5 bases and J by 4 bases, and 20 bases separated the two germline ends. CDR3 length: 15 amino acids. 5'RACE template switching added a universal primer site and UMIs to TCR cDNA. TCRdb passed the 5' RACE reads through MiXCR, listing each CDR3 protein once. The data contain some 670,000 distinct CDR3 sequences, 9% to 15% of them singletons. In its sample, this clonotype was seen a few times. The antigen remains undetermined. The rearrangement uses TRBV20-1 and TRBJ2-5; D possibly uses TRBD1 or TRBD2 (5 bases each). The receptor was derived from a man younger than 40 who received the YFV17D yellow fever vaccine. The sequenced sample was PBMCs, obtained on the day of the yellow fever booster vaccination. The CDR3 sequence is CSAPPLRGAGETQYF. The CDR3 DNA follows: TGCAGTGCTCCTCCACTAAGGGGAGCAGGAGAGACCCAGTACTTC.